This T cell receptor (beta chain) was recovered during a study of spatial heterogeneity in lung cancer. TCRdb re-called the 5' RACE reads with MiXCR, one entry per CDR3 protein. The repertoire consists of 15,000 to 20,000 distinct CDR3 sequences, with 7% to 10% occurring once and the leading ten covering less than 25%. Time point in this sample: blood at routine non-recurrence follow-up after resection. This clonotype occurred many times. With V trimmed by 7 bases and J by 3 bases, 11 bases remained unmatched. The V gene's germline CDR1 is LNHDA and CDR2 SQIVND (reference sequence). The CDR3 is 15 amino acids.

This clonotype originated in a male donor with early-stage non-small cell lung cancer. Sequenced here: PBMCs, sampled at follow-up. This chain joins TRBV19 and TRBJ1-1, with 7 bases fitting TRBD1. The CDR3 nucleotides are TGTGCCAGTACGATAACCGGGACAGCCTACACTGAAGCTTTCTTT. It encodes CASTITGTAYTEAFF.